This entry describes one T cell receptor beta chain. This sample was taken from a study of blood T cell repertoires in COVID-19. Germline CDR1 is SQVTM and CDR2 is ANQGSEA. The CDR3 is made up of 13 amino acids. V shed 6 bases and J 6 bases; nucleotides not matched to a gene: 6. Only in-frame clones appear in the TCRdb table, and some are missing; sequencing was by immunoSEQ multiplex PCR. Of about 380,000 clones in the sample, roughly 87% were seen once. This clonotype was obtained from a woman in her 30s who had recovered from COVID-19. The sequenced material came from PBMCs or T cells enriched from blood (not recorded which). The chain is built from TRBV29-1 and TRBJ2-1; TRBD2 agrees at 9 bases. CDR3 residues: CSVVGLAFNEQFF. The CDR3 DNA reads as TGCAGCGTAGTAGGACTAGCGTTCAATGAGCAGTTCTTC.